Listed below are T cell receptor gamma chains from one sample, sequenced in a study of intestinal T cells in coeliac disease. TCRdb re-processed the multiplex PCR reads via CATT. The sample consists of about 750 gamma-chain clones, roughly 50% of them appearing once. What was sequenced was a duodenal biopsy. All receptors come from a human donor with celiac disease. Each CDR3 is given with its conserved first and last residue. The size field is filled for only some rows; it gives once, few, many or a size class.

CDR3aa: CACWIAHYYKKLF
CDR3nt: TGTGCCTGCTGGATTGCTCATTATTATAAGAAACTCTTT
v_gene: TRGV11
j_gene: TRGJ1/TRGJ2
abundance: large

CDR3aa: CACWTRHVAKSKITTGWFKIF
CDR3nt: TGTGCCTGCTGGACTAGGCACGTAGCAAAATCGAAAATAACCACTGGTTGGTTCAAGATATTT
v_gene: TRGV11
j_gene: TRGJP1
abundance: once

CDR3aa: CAVYPAGGKLF
CDR3nt: TGTGCTGTCTATCCTGCCGGGGGGAAACTCTTT
v_gene: TRGV10
j_gene: TRGJ1/TRGJ2
abundance: few

CDR3aa: CATWGVAVKIF
CDR3nt: TGTGCCACCTGGGGCGTGGCTGTCAAGATATTT
v_gene: TRGV3
j_gene: TRGJP1
abundance: .

CDR3aa: CTTVPAGFRYKELF
CDR3nt: .
v_gene: TRGV11
j_gene: TRGJ1/TRGJ2
abundance: .

CDR3aa: CATWDGRKGIPRGWFKIF
CDR3nt: TGTGCCACCTGGGACGGGCGAAAGGGAATACCACGTGGTTGGTTCAAGATATTT
v_gene: TRGV2
j_gene: TRGJP1
abundance: .

CDR3aa: CATWTKDWIKTF
CDR3nt: TGTGCCACCTGGACCAAAGATTGGATCAAGACGTTT
v_gene: TRGV3
j_gene: TRGJP2
abundance: large

CDR3aa: CATGTARAGWFKIF
CDR3nt: TGTGCCACTGGGACAGCCAGGGCTGGTTGGTTCAAGATATTT
v_gene: TRGV3
j_gene: TRGJP1
abundance: once

CDR3aa: CATWDRQAGWFKIF
CDR3nt: TGTGCCACCTGGGACAGGCAAGCTGGTTGGTTCAAGATATTT
v_gene: TRGV5
j_gene: TRGJP1
abundance: large

CDR3aa: CAAWSRPYYKKLF
CDR3nt: TGTGCTGCGTGGTCCCGGCCCTATTATAAGAAACTCTTT
v_gene: TRGV10
j_gene: TRGJ1/TRGJ2
abundance: large

CDR3aa: CAAWDPPSPLNLVLTTGWFKIF
CDR3nt: TGTGCTGCGTGGGACCCCCCCTCACCCTTAAATCTAGTCCTTACCACTGGTTGGTTCAAGATATTT
v_gene: TRGV10
j_gene: TRGJP1
abundance: few

CDR3aa: CAACKGVYCTTGWFKIF
CDR3nt: TGTGCTGCGTGCAAGGGGGTTTATTGTACCACTGGTTGGTTCAAGATATTT
v_gene: TRGV10
j_gene: TRGJP1
abundance: .

CDR3aa: CATWDGLGYKKLF
CDR3nt: TGTGCCACCTGGGACGGGCTGGGTTATAAGAAACTCTTT
v_gene: TRGV2
j_gene: TRGJ1/TRGJ2
abundance: large

CDR3aa: CAAWEGDYKKLF
CDR3nt: TGTGCTGCGTGGGAGGGGGATTATAAGAAACTCTTT
v_gene: TRGV10
j_gene: TRGJ1/TRGJ2
abundance: .

CDR3aa: CALWETIGQGPNYYKKLF
CDR3nt: TGTGCCTTGTGGGAGACCATCGGGCAAGGACCGAATTATTATAAGAAACTCTTT
v_gene: TRGV9
j_gene: TRGJ1/TRGJ2
abundance: .

CDR3aa: CATWGSKGGKLF
CDR3nt: TGTGCCACCTGGGGCTCAAAGGGGGGGAAACTCTTT
v_gene: TRGV4
j_gene: TRGJ1/TRGJ2
abundance: .

CDR3aa: CAVWDPPLF
CDR3nt: TGTGCTGTGTGGGATCCCCCCCTCTTT
v_gene: TRGV10
j_gene: TRGJ1/TRGJ2
abundance: .

CDR3aa: CAAWVPLEGYTTGWFKIF
CDR3nt: TGTGCTGCGTGGGTACCCCTAGAGGGATATACCACTGGTTGGTTCAAGATATTT
v_gene: TRGV10
j_gene: TRGJP1
abundance: .

CDR3aa: CATWDGEIRKLF
CDR3nt: TGTGCCACCTGGGATGGGGAAATAAGGAAACTCTTT
v_gene: TRGV4
j_gene: TRGJ1/TRGJ2
abundance: .

CDR3aa: CAAWDSPSSGWFKIF
CDR3nt: TGTGCTGCGTGGGACTCCCCGAGTTCTGGTTGGTTCAAGATATTT
v_gene: TRGV10
j_gene: TRGJP1
abundance: large

CDR3aa: CAAWEINTTGWFKIF
CDR3nt: TGTGCTGCGTGGGAAATCAATACCACTGGTTGGTTCAAGATATTT
v_gene: TRGV10
j_gene: TRGJP1
abundance: .

CDR3aa: CAPGTGTRWRKLF
CDR3nt: TGTGCACCTGGGACGGGCACTAGGTGGAGGAAACTCTTT
v_gene: TRGV2
j_gene: TRGJ1/TRGJ2
abundance: .

CDR3aa: CATWDALCGWFKIF
CDR3nt: TGTGCCACCTGGGATGCGTTGTGTGGTTGGTTCAAGATATTT
v_gene: TRGV4
j_gene: TRGJP1
abundance: .

CDR3aa: CATWDGDNYYKKLF
CDR3nt: TGTGCCACCTGGGATGGGGATAATTATTATAAGAAACTCTTT
v_gene: TRGV4
j_gene: TRGJ1/TRGJ2
abundance: large

CDR3aa: CATWIARRGSDWIKTF
CDR3nt: TGTGCCACCTGGATAGCTCGCAGGGGTAGTGATTGGATCAAGACGTTT
v_gene: TRGV8
j_gene: TRGJP2
abundance: .

CDR3aa: CATWDPGWFKIF
CDR3nt: TGTGCCACCTGGGACCCTGGTTGGTTCAAGATATTT
v_gene: TRGV5
j_gene: TRGJP1
abundance: large

CDR3aa: CATWDRGFKIF
CDR3nt: TGTGCCACCTGGGACAGGGGGTTCAAGATATTT
v_gene: TRGV2
j_gene: TRGJP1
abundance: .